The clone carrying this T cell receptor (beta chain) has only a few counts. Its antigen is undetermined. Each CDR3 protein is one row after TCRdb ran MiXCR on the reads. The sample lists some 700,000 distinct CDR3 sequences, around 32% seen once, with over 15% in the top ten. The sample is drawn from a study of T cell repertoires in cytomegalovirus infection. Study context: Used in the study were CMV epitopes, some recently identified and HLA-C-restricted, others well-studied and HLA-B-restricted. Indicated by public TCR beta signatures were CMV infection and matching HLA type.

Study-level points and caveats: HLA-C-restricted CMV clonotypes gave the most frequent clonotype in two of eight donors.

Germline V gene data show CDR1 as MGHDK and CDR2 as SYGVNS. CDR3 size: 15 residues. With 0 bases removed from V and 3 bases from J, the gap between germline ends came to 10 bases. The clonotype originates from a human donor in good health (CMV status not recorded). Some clones in this sample may be carry-over from other donors' samples. The source material was cultured PBMCs, sampled from culture after CMV antigen stimulation. This chain uses TRBV25-1 with TRBJ2-3, with D perhaps TRBD1 (5 bases). The CDR3 loop is CASSEYQGMTDTQYF. CDR3 nucleotides: TGTGCCAGCAGTGAATATCAGGGAATGACAGATACGCAGTATTTT. The full variable domain, with the rest looked up from reference TRBV25-1 and TRBJ2-3, is EADIYQTPRYLVIGTGKKITLECSQTMGHDKMYWYQQDPGMELHLIHYSYGVNSTEKGDLSSESTVSRIRTEHFPLTLESARPSHTSQYLCASSEYQGMTDTQYFGPGTRLTVL.